This T cell receptor beta chain was found in a study of blood T cell repertoires in COVID-19. Method: immunoSEQ multiplex PCR; TCRdb's copy keeps in-frame clones and lacks some. The data contain 70,000 to 95,000 clones, under 95% of them singletons. Germline V gene data show CDR1 as SGHAT and CDR2 as FQNNGV. The CDR3 has 14 residues. With 0 bases removed from V and 2 bases from J, the gap between germline ends came to 8 bases. This TCR derives from a woman aged 45-59 years in a cohort sampled during active COVID-19. Specimen: peripheral blood. The chain recombines TRBV11-2 with TRBJ2-7; D not certain. The CDR3 here is CASSLDRLTYEQYF. CDR3 coding DNA: TGTGCCAGCAGCTTAGACAGGCTAACCTACGAGCAGTACTTC.